Below are 9 T cell receptor beta chains sequenced from a single sample in a study of human T cells and chemical hapten exposure. The sample's time point: pre-sensitization, week 0. The treatment denotes: therapeutic diphenylcyclopropenone sensitization with weekly scalp DPC. Via MiXCR, TCRdb re-called the RACE reads, giving one row per CDR3 protein. The sample holds about 290,000 distinct CDR3 sequences; 7.7% are singletons and the top ten take 1.2%. The specimen comprised whole blood, sampled in connection with sensitization to the hapten diphenylcyclopropenone (DPC). These receptors came from a young man with alopecia areata. Some clones in this sample may be carry-over from other donors' samples.

The sample holds many counts of this clonotype. The rearrangement uses TRBV5-1 and TRBJ2-7; TRBD1 agrees at 7 bases. With V trimmed by 3 bases and J by 0 bases, 3 bases remained unmatched. CDR1 SGHRS and CDR2 YFSETQ come from the germline V gene. CDR3 length: 14 residues. The CDR3 sequence is CASSSGTDSYEQYF. The CDR3 nucleotides read TGCGCCAGCAGCTCCGGGACAGACTCCTACGAGCAGTACTTC.

This clonotype was counted only a few times. DNA of the CDR3: TGTGCCAGCAGTTACTCCGGGACAGGGGGCAAGAATTCACCCCTCCACTTT. It is translated as CASSYSGTGGKNSPLHF. The chain links TRBV6-2 or TRBV6-3 to TRBJ1-6, with 12 bases matching TRBD1. Germline-derived CDR1 and CDR2 are MNHEY and SVGEGT. This CDR3 is built from 17 residues. The V segment lost 0 bases and the J segment 7 bases; nucleotides outside the gene matches: 4.

This clonotype turned up a few times. V usage is TRBV6-2 or TRBV6-3 and J usage is TRBJ1-1; D not resolved. This CDR3 is built from 10 residues. Trimming took off 8 bases at V and 7 bases at J, with 8 bases between the two ends. Germline V gives CDR1 MNHEY, CDR2 SVGEGT. The CDR3 is CASYHSEAFF. Written as DNA, the CDR3 is TGTGCCAGCTACCACAGTGAAGCTTTCTTT.

This clonotype appeared a few times. This CDR3 is CASSPPGRSQETQYF. The CDR3 DNA sequence: TGTGCCAGTTCACCCCCGGGACGCTCACAAGAGACCCAGTACTTC. J is TRBJ2-5 and V is TRBV19; the D call may be TRBD1 or TRBD2 (5 bases each). From germline, CDR1 is LNHDA and CDR2 SQIVND (reference sequence). The CDR3 contains 15 residues. The V end lost 8 bases, the J end lost 2 bases, and 18 bases lay between the germline ends.

V gene TRBV28 combines with J gene TRBJ2-2, with D possibly matching TRBD1 (5 bases). The CDR3 is made up of 15 amino acids. CDR1 and CDR2 (germline): MDHEN, SYDVKM. Trimming removed 2 bases at V and 6 bases at J, with 13 bases between. CDR3 coding DNA: TGTGCCAGCAGTTTAGTCGCAGGGTTGGCCGGGGAGCTGTTTTTT. This codes for CASSLVAGLAGELFF.

The gene calls are TRBV10-2 and TRBJ2-3; TRBD2 matches at 9 bases. V gave up 7 bases and J gave up 1 base; unmatched junction bases: 6. CDR1 WSHSY and CDR2 SAAADI come from the germline V gene. The CDR3 extends over 15 amino acids. The CDR3 is CASNSGGRGTDTQYF. CDR3 DNA sequence: TGCGCCAGCAACAGCGGGGGGCGGGGCACAGATACGCAGTATTTT.

The rearrangement joins TRBV6-5 to TRBJ1-6; D remains ambiguous. V was shortened by 0 bases and J by 9 bases, with 9 bases between the two germline ends. The CDR3 loop spans 14 amino acids. Germline V CDR1 and CDR2: MNHEY, SVGAGI. CDR3 sequence (DNA): TGTGCCAGCAGTTACTCTAGAAGCGGTTCACCCCTCCACTTT. Encoded protein: CASSYSRSGSPLHF.

This clonotype was seen repeatedly, ten times or more. The CDR3 reads CASSVEGPTSGGTDTQYF. CDR3 in DNA: TGTGCCAGCAGCGTAGAGGGCCCAACTAGCGGGGGCACAGATACGCAGTATTTT. This chain joins TRBV9 and TRBJ2-3; 10 nucleotides agree with TRBD2. Germline assignment: CDR1 SGDLS and CDR2 YYNGEE. With 0 bases clipped from V and 1 base from J, the junction kept 8 bases outside the gene matches. The CDR3 length is 18 residues.

The chain combines TRBV27 with TRBJ1-5; D is perhaps TRBD1 (6 bases). CDR3 size: 12 residues. Trimming removed 5 bases from V and 7 bases from J, with 9 bases in between. CDR1 and CDR2 from the germline V gene are MNHEY and SMNVEV (reference sequence). CDR3 DNA: TGTGCCAGCAGTACAGGGTACCAGCCCCAGCATTTT. This translates into CASSTGYQPQHF.